This record looks at one T cell receptor beta chain sequence and its context. What it binds is not known. 60 Vbeta and 13 Jbeta primers were used in PCR. TCRdb's table, derived via immunoSEQ multiplex PCR, lists solely in-frame clones and lacks some. The sample consists of fewer than 200,000 clones, more than 80% of them appearing once. The data were obtained in a study of cytomegalovirus exposure and HLA in healthy donors. Notes on the study in general: An ancestry cluster, one associated with Asian ancestry, reportedly showed fewer N-insertions than the 666-donor mean in a later analysis. Sequencing depth roughly uniform across donors was assumed in presence/absence analyses.

The receptor comes from a young woman in good health and CMV-seropositive. The specimen sequenced was PBMCs.

The CDR3 loop is CASSLLTGVETQYF. CDR3 nucleotide sequence: TGCGCCAGCTCCCTCCTGACAGGGGTAGAGACCCAGTACTTC. The V gene is TRBV5-1, the J gene TRBJ2-5; TRBD1 aligns across 8 bases. The CDR3 has 14 residues. Germline CDR1 and CDR2: SGHRS and YFSETQ. The trim removed 7 bases at V and 4 bases at J, leaving 9 bases unmatched.